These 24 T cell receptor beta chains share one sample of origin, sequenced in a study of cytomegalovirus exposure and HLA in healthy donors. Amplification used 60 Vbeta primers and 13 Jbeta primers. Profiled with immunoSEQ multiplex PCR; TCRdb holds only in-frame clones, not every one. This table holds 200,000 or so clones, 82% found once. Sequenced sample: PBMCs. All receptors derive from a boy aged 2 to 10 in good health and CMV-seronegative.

As DNA, the CDR3 is TGCGCCAGCAGCTTGGTTAGCGGGGGGGCCACCTACGAGCAGTACTTC. Amino acids: CASSLVSGGATYEQYF. The rearrangement joins TRBV5-1 to TRBJ2-7, with 11 bases that match TRBD2. This CDR3 has 16 residues. V shed 0 bases, J shed 2 bases, and the junction held 4 bases outside the gene matches. The germline V gene encodes CDR1 SGHRS and CDR2 YFSETQ.

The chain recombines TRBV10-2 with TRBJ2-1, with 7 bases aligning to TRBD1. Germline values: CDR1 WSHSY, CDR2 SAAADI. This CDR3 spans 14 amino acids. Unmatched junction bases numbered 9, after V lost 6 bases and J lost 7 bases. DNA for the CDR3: TGCGCCAGCAGCCTAGGGGGCGGGCGGAATGAGCAGTTCTTC. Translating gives CASSLGGGRNEQFF.

The CDR3 DNA reads as TGCGCCAGCAGCCAGACAGGGTTGAACACTGAAGCTTTCTTT. Its translation: CASSQTGLNTEAFF. This chain joins TRBV5-1 and TRBJ1-1; 7 bases match TRBD1. From germline, CDR1 is SGHRS and CDR2 YFSETQ. Unmatched junction bases numbered 3, after V lost 4 bases and J lost 0 bases. The CDR3 extends over 14 amino acids.

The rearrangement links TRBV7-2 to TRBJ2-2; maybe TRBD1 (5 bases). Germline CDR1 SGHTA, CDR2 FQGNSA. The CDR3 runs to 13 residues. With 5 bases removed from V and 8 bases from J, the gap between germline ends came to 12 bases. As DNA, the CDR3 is TGTGCCAGCAGCCCACAGGTCGGAGGGGAGCTGTTTTTT. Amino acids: CASSPQVGGELFF. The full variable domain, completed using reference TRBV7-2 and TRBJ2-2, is GAGVSQSPSNKVTEKGKDVELRCDPISGHTALYWYRQSLGQGLEFLIYFQGNSAPDKSGLPSDRFSAERTGGSVSTLTIQRTQQEDSAVYLCASSPQVGGELFFGEGSRLTVL.

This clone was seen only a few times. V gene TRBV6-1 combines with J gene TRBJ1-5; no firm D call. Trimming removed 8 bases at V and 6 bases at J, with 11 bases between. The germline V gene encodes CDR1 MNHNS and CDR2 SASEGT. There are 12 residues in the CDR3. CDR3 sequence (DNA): TGTGCCAGCTTCGAGGGTGGTCAGCCCCAGCATTTT. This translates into CASFEGGQPQHF.

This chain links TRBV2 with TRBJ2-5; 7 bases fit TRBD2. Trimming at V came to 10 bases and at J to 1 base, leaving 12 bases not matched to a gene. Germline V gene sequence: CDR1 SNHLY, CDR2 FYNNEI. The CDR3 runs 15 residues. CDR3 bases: TGTGCCAACGGGGTTTGGCGGGAGAGCCAAGAGACCCAGTACTTC. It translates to CANGVWRESQETQYF.

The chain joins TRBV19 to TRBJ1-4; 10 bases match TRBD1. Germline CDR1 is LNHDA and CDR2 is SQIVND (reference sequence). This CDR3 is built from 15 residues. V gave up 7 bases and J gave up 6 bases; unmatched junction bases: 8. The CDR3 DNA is TGTGCCAGTAATTGGGCGGGGACAGGGGATGAAAAACTGTTTTTT. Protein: CASNWAGTGDEKLFF.

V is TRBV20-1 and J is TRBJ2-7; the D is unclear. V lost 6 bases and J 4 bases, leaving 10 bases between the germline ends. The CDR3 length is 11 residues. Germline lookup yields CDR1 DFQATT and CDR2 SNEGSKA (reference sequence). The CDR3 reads CSALAVYEQYF. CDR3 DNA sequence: TGCAGTGCCTTGGCTGTTTACGAGCAGTACTTC.

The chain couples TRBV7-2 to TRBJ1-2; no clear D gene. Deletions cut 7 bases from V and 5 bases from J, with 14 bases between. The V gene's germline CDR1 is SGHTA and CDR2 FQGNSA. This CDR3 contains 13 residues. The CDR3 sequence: CASTVSPPYGYTF. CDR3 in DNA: TGTGCCAGCACTGTAAGCCCCCCATATGGCTACACCTTC. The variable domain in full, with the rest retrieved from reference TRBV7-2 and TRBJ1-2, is GAGVSQSPSNKVTEKGKDVELRCDPISGHTALYWYRQSLGQGLEFLIYFQGNSAPDKSGLPSDRFSAERTGGSVSTLTIQRTQQEDSAVYLCASTVSPPYGYTFGSGTRLTVV.

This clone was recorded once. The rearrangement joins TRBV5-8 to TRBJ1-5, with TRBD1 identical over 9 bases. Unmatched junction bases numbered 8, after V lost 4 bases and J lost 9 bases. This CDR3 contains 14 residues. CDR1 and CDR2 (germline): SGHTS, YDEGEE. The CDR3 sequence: CASSQDRGLRPQHF. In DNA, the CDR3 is TGTGCCAGCAGCCAGGACAGGGGCCTTCGGCCCCAGCATTTT.

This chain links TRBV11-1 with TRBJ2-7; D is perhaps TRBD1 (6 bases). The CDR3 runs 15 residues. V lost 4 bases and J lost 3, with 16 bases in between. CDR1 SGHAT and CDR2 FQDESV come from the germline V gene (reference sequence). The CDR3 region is CASSSRTVPNYEQYF. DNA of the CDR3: TGTGCCAGCAGCTCCAGGACAGTACCAAACTACGAGCAGTACTTC.

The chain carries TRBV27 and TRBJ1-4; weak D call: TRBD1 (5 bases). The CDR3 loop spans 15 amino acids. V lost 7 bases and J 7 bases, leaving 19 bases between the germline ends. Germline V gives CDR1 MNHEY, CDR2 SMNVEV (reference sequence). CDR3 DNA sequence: TGTGCCAGCACTAACATGCAGGGAGGCGCTGAAAAACTGTTTTTT. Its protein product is CASTNMQGGAEKLFF. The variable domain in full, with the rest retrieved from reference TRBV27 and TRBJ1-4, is EAQVTQNPRYLITVTGKKLTVTCSQNMNHEYMSWYRQDPGLGLRQIYYSMNVEVTDKGDVPEGYKVSRKEKRNFPLILESPSPNQTSLYFCASTNMQGGAEKLFFGSGTQLSVL.

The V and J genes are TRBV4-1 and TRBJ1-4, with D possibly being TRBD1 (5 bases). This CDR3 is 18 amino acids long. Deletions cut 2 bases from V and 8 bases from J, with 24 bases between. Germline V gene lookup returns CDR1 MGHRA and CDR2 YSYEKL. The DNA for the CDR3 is TGCGCCAGCAGCCAAACTGGTTTTCAACCAGGGTACGCAGAAAAACTGTTTTTT. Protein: CASSQTGFQPGYAEKLFF.

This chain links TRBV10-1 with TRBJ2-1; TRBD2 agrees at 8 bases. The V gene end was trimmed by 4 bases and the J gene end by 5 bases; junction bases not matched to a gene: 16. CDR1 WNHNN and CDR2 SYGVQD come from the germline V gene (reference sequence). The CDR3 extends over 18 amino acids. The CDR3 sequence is CASSVHSKGAGGNNEQFF. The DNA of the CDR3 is TGCGCCAGCAGTGTACATTCTAAGGGTGCGGGGGGAAACAATGAGCAGTTCTTC.

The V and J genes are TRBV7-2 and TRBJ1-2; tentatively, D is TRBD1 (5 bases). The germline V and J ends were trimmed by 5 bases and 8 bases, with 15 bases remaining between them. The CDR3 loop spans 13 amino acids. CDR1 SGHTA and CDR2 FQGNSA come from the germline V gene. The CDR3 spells CASSPRQRRGYTF. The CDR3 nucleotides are TGTGCCAGCAGCCCTCGACAGAGGCGGGGCTACACCTTC.

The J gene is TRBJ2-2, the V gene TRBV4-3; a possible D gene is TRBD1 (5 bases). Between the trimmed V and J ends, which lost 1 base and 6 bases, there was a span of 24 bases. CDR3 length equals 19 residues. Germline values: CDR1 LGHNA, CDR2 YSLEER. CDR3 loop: CASSQVYQGVRSVSGELFF. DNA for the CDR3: TGCGCCAGCAGCCAAGTCTACCAGGGCGTCCGCTCGGTATCCGGGGAGCTGTTTTTT.

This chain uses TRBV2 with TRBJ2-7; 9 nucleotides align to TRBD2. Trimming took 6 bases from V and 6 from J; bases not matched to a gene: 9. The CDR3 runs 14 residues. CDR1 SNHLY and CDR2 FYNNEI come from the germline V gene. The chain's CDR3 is CASRTGLAGTEQYF. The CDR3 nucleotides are TGTGCCAGCAGGACTGGGCTAGCGGGGACCGAGCAGTACTTC.

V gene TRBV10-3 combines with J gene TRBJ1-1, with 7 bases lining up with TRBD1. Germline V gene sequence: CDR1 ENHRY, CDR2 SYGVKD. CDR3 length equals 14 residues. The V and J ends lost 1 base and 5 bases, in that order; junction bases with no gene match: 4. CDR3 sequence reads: CAISEFQGETEAFF. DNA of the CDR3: TGTGCCATCAGTGAGTTCCAGGGGGAAACTGAAGCTTTCTTT.

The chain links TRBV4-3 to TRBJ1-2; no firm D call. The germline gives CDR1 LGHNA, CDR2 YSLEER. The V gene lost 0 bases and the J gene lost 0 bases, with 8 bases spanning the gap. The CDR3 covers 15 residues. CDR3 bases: TGCGCCAGCAGCCAAGAACACACAACTAACTATGGCTACACCTTC. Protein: CASSQEHTTNYGYTF.

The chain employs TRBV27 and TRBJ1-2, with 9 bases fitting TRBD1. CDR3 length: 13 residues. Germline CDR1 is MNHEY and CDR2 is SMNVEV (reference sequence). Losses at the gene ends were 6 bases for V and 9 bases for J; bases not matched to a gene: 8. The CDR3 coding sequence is TGTGCCAGCAGCCCCGGGACAGGGAGGAGCTACACCTTC. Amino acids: CASSPGTGRSYTF.

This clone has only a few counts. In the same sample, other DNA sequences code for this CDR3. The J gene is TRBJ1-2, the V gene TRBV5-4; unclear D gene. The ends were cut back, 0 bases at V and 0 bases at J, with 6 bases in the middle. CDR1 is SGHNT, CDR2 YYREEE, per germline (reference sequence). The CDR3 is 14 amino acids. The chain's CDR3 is CASSLAGANYGYTF. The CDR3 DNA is TGTGCCAGCAGCTTGGCTGGAGCTAACTATGGCTACACCTTC.

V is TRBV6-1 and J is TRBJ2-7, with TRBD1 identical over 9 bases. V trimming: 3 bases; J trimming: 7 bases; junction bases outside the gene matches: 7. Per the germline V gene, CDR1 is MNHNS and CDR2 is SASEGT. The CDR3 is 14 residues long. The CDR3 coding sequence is TGTGCCAGCAGTGACCGGACAGGGGTGGATGAGCAGTACTTC. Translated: CASSDRTGVDEQYF.

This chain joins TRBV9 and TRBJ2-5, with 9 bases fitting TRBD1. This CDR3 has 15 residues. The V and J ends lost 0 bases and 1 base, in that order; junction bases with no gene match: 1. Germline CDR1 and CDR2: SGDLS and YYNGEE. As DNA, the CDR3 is TGTGCCAGCAGCGTAGGACAGGGGGTCCAAGAGACCCAGTACTTC. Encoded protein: CASSVGQGVQETQYF.

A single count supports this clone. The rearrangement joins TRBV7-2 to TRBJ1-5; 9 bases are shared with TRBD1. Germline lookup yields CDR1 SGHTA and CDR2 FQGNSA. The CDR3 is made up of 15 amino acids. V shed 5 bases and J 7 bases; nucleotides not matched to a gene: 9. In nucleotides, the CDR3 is TGTGCCAGCAGCCTCTACAGGGGGCAAGGACAGCCCCAGCATTTT. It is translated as CASSLYRGQGQPQHF.